A single sample gave rise to the 9 T cell receptor beta chains below, sequenced in a study of CD8+CD57+ T cells in acquired aplastic anemia. Profiles of TCR beta VDJ and CDR3 were generated from a genomic DNA template. One entry per CDR3 protein results from TCRdb running MiXCR on the reads. The sample has 450,000 to 550,000 distinct CDR3 sequences, roughly a third seen once. Sequencing was done on patients that had shown CD8+CD57+ cell expansion by flow cytometry. Sequencing was done on a sample of sorted CD4+, CD8+, or CD8+CD57+ T cells (not recorded which) from PBMCs. The receptor set was obtained from a human donor with aplastic anemia.

The rearrangement uses TRBV11-2 and TRBJ2-2; either TRBD1 or TRBD2 may fit D (6 bases each). The CDR3 totals 18 residues. Trimming removed 5 bases from V and 3 bases from J, with 22 bases in between. CDR1 is SGHAT, CDR2 FQNNGV, per germline. The CDR3 DNA sequence: TGTGCCAGCAGCCCAAGGGGGGCTGGCAGAACCGACACCGGGGAGCTGTTTTTT. Residues: CASSPRGAGRTDTGELFF.

CDR3 coding DNA: TGTGCCAGCAGTCTCCAGGGGGGACGACAGCCCCAGCATTTT. Its protein product is CASSLQGGRQPQHF. The chain recombines TRBV12-3 or TRBV12-4 with TRBJ1-5; 7 nucleotides line up with TRBD1. V lost 5 bases and J lost 7; bases outside the gene matches: 8. This CDR3 has 14 residues.

This clonotype was recorded many times. This chain uses TRBV19 with TRBJ2-5, with 7 bases that match TRBD1. The trim removed 5 bases at V and 5 bases at J, leaving 11 bases unmatched. In germline, CDR1 is LNHDA, CDR2 SQIVND (reference sequence). The CDR3 has 15 residues. CDR3: CASSPRTGRSETQYF. CDR3 DNA sequence: TGTGCCAGTAGTCCCAGGACAGGCCGGTCTGAGACCCAGTACTTC.

Only one count was recorded for this clonotype. A clone one base away is much larger, so this may be a read error. In DNA form, the CDR3 reads TGTGCCAGCAGCTGGGGACAGAGATCCTATGGCTACACCTTC. It specifies CASSWGQRSYGYTF. J is TRBJ1-2 and V is TRBV7-2, with 7 positions matching TRBD1. The V gene's germline CDR1 is SGHTA and CDR2 FQGNSA. Trimming removed 4 bases from V and 4 bases from J; junction bases left unmatched: 6. This CDR3 is 14 amino acids long.

In this sample, this clonotype turned up a few times. V usage is TRBV4-2 and J usage is TRBJ1-1, with D hard to call. Deletions cut 0 bases from V and 0 bases from J, with 2 bases between. Germline V lookup: CDR1 LGHNA, CDR2 YNFKEQ. The CDR3 runs 13 residues. Here the CDR3 DNA reads TGTGCCAGCAGCCAAGAAATGAACACTGAAGCTTTCTTT. It is translated as CASSQEMNTEAFF.

For this clonotype: A much larger clonotype is one base distant, so this may be a read error. V and J are TRBV20-1 and TRBJ1-6, with D unclear. The CDR3 is 14 residues long. Germline V gene sequence: CDR1 DFQATT, CDR2 SNEGSKA (reference sequence). CDR3 in DNA: TGCAGTGCTAGAGATCGGCTCGGCGGGTCACTCCTCCACTTT. As protein: CSARDRLGGSLLHF.

Comment on this clonotype: This may arise from a read error, as a much more abundant clone is one base away. V gene TRBV7-8 combines with J gene TRBJ1-4, with D possibly being TRBD1 (6 bases). With 2 bases removed from V and 7 bases from J, the gap between germline ends came to 14 bases. The CDR3 is 15 amino acids. Germline CDR1 and CDR2: SGHVS and FQNEAQ. The CDR3 spells CASSLTSGAGEKLFF. DNA of the CDR3: TGTGCCAGCAGCTTAACGTCGGGGGCGGGTGAAAAACTGTTTTTT.

This clonotype was counted many times. The V call is TRBV7-2, the J call TRBJ2-3; 9 positions agree with TRBD2. After removal of 5 bases from V and 11 bases from J, the junction contained 8 bases not matched to a gene. The CDR3 is made up of 13 amino acids. CDR1 is SGHTA, CDR2 FQGNSA, per germline. The CDR3 DNA reads as TGTGCCAGCAGCCTGCCCCTAGCGGGGAAGCAGTATTTT. This translates into CASSLPLAGKQYF.

A few counts support this clonotype. This chain links TRBV6-1 with TRBJ1-2; possibly TRBD1 for D (5 bases). CDR1 and CDR2 from the germline V gene are MNHNS and SASEGT. CDR3 size: 16 residues. V lost 0 bases to trimming and J lost 2 bases, with 13 bases between them. The CDR3 loop reads CASSEAPGLGNYGYTF. CDR3 bases: TGTGCCAGCAGTGAAGCGCCGGGGCTCGGGAACTATGGCTACACCTTC.